This T cell receptor (beta chain) derives from a study of cytomegalovirus exposure and HLA in healthy donors. At collection, donors were nominally healthy, but unrecorded immune exposures were probable. The PCR used 60 Vbeta and 13 Jbeta primers. The repertoire was sequenced with immunoSEQ multiplex PCR; TCRdb's copy has only in-frame clones and lacks some. The table includes approximately 110,000 clones, roughly 71% detected once. Germline V CDR1 and CDR2: ENHRY, SYGVKD. V gave up 4 bases and J gave up 5 bases; unmatched junction bases: 15. This CDR3 comprises 17 residues. The sample was PBMCs. The chain joins TRBV10-3 to TRBJ2-7, with 9 bases identical to TRBD2. The sequence derives from a young man in good health and CMV-seropositive. CDR3 region: CAISVNPLAGGPDEQYF. The CDR3 coding sequence is TGTGCCATCAGTGTGAACCCGCTGGCGGGGGGGCCCGACGAGCAGTACTTC.